This T cell receptor (beta chain) is drawn from a study of T-cell reconstitution after alpha-beta-depleted transplantation in children. Broader study findings: Surviving recipient T cells and thymic progenitors underlay high day-60 TCRbeta diversity in some patients. Once a year had passed after transplant, T-cell counts and diversity came mostly from newly produced T cells. Several hundred expanded graft clones reportedly were the source of alpha-beta T cells about two months after transplant.

A word on this clonotype: Its antigen remains unknown.

Per germline, CDR1 LGHDT and CDR2 YNNKEL (reference sequence). The CDR3 spans 13 residues. Between the trimmed V and J ends, which lost 5 bases and 1 base, there was a span of 8 bases. Unique molecular identifiers were built into the TCRbeta library. TCRdb fed the PCR reads into MiXCR, producing one record per CDR3 protein. The sample lists under 450,000 distinct CDR3 sequences, 16% occurring once. This TCR derives from a boy younger than two who had a stem cell transplant for Wiskott-Aldrich syndrome, so the T cells may come from the graft donor. The chain links TRBV3-1 to TRBJ1-1, with D perhaps TRBD1 (5 bases). The starting material was PBMCs, mostly from graft donor cells, obtained 360 days after TCRalphabeta/CD19-depleted stem cell transplant. The DNA for the CDR3 is TGTGCCAGCAGCACAGGACAGAACACTGAAGCTTTCTTT. It translates to CASSTGQNTEAFF. The whole variable domain, remainder taken from reference TRBV3-1 and TRBJ1-1, is DTAVSQTPKYLVTQMGNDKSIKCEQNLGHDTMYWYKQDSKKFLKIMFSYNNKELIINETVPNRFSPKSPDKAHLNLHINSLELGDSAVYFCASSTGQNTEAFFGQGTRLTVV.